Given below is one T cell receptor (beta chain) in context. Its cognate antigen is unknown. The data were obtained in a study of T cells in Graves' hyperthyroidism and ophthalmopathy. Regarding the study as a whole: Blood also carried most thyroid clonotypes expanded above 0.001.

This CDR3 spans 15 amino acids. The V and J ends lost 3 bases and 3 bases, in that order; junction bases with no gene match: 4. CDR1 is LNHDA and CDR2 is SQIVND in the germline V gene (reference sequence). RNA transcripts yielded amplified TCR beta CDR3 regions. The HTBI primer set served for first-round RT-PCR of the TCR CDR3. TCRdb independently ran MiXCR on the multiplex PCR reads; one entry per CDR3 protein. Of 500,000 to 650,000 distinct CDR3 sequences listed, about 14% are singletons. V is TRBV19 and J is TRBJ2-2; 7 bases agree with TRBD2. Sequenced sample: blood. This receptor was identified in a woman aged 40 to 49 with Graves' hyperthyroidism. CDR3 amino acids: CASSIASGHTGELFF. CDR3 DNA sequence: TGTGCCAGTAGTATTGCTAGCGGCCACACCGGGGAGCTGTTTTTT. The full variable domain, with the rest looked up from reference TRBV19 and TRBJ2-2, is DGGITQSPKYLFRKEGQNVTLSCEQNLNHDAMYWYRQDPGQGLRLIYYSQIVNDFQKGDIAEGYSVSREKKESFPLTVTSAQKNPTAFYLCASSIASGHTGELFFGEGSRLTVL.